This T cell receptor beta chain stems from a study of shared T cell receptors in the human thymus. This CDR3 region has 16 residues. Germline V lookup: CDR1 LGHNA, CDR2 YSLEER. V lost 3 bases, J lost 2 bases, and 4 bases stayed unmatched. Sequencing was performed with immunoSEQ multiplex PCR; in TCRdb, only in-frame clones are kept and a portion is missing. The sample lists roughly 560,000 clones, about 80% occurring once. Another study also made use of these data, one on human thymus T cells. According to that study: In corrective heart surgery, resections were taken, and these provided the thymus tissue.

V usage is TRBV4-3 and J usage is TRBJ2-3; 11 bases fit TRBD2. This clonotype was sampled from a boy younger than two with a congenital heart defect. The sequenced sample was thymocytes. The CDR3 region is CASSHHSGRATDTQYF. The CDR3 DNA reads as TGCGCCAGCAGCCACCATAGCGGGAGGGCCACAGATACGCAGTATTTT.